This TCR beta chain was recovered during a study of long-term antiretroviral therapy in people with HIV. Overall study results and limits: In HIV, the repertoires covered a tighter span of CDR3 lengths than in controls.

A note on this clone: Antigen unknown.

V was shortened by 3 bases and J by 0 bases, with 6 bases between the two germline ends. The CDR3 has 14 amino acids. Germline CDR1 reads SEHNR; CDR2 reads FQNEAQ (reference sequence). immunoSEQ v3.0 was run at survey level. Sequencing was directed toward about 40,000-55,000 T-cell genomes in each sample. The assay was immunoSEQ multiplex PCR, and TCRdb's table has in-frame clones only and misses some. The repertoire holds some 48,000 clones, roughly 80% seen once, with around 3.1% in the top ten. Source: unsorted PBMCs, taken 0.8 years after starting antiretroviral therapy. The clonotype was recovered from a woman aged 18-30 years with HIV. The V call is TRBV7-9, the J call TRBJ2-4; D is ambiguous. The CDR3 sequence: CASSFDLAKNIQYF. The CDR3 region has the DNA TGTGCCAGCAGCTTCGATCTAGCCAAAAACATTCAGTACTTC.